The present entry profiles one TCR beta chain with its context. It has no known antigen specificity. Base qualities are not at hand, and no much larger clone is one base apart. Genomic DNA was extracted from sorted cells for sequencing of the TCRbeta CDR3 region. The immunoSEQ Assay was used for sequencing of TCRbeta CDR3 regions. Held by TCRdb, this immuneACCESS table contains in-frame sequences only and omits some clones. Under half of the omission traces to an unresolved V gene where checked; the cause of the rest is unknown. The sample table lists some 70,000 clones, 65% to 90% of them with a count of one. Of the sample, more than 0.65% is held by the ten largest clones. From the germline V gene, CDR1 is SGHDT and CDR2 is YYEEEE. The cysteine opens and the phenylalanine closes a CDR3 of 15 amino acids. Only the CDR3 part of the read is kept: 45 bases, read in frame from the first base. V is clipped by 4 bases and J by 4 bases, and the sequence between their germline boundaries is 15 bases long.

The entry originates in a study of OX40 agonist ivuxolimab in advanced cancers. For the study in its entirety: Ivuxolimab was an agonistic, fully human IgG2 monoclonal antibody directed against OX40 (CD134), a costimulatory receptor. Peripheral TCRbeta sequencing was intended to test whether TCR sequence diversity was altered and clonal T-cell expansion was caused by ivuxolimab. The paper describes the monotherapy dose-escalation part (N of about 47 patients) of the phase I trial of ivuxolimab. Among the 50 to 55 dose-escalation patients, about 20 had hepatocellular carcinoma, 15 melanoma, 9 renal cell carcinoma and 9 head and neck cancer. Patients were allowed to have had prior anti-PD-1, anti-PD-L1 or anti-CTLA-4 therapy, and approximately 40% of the dose-escalation patients had previously received checkpoint inhibitors. Three dose-escalation patients achieved partial responses, one with hepatocellular carcinoma and two with cutaneous melanoma. Intravenous ivuxolimab was administered to patients every 2 weeks at six dose levels: 0.01, 0.1, 0.3, 1.5, 3 and 10 mg/kg. The dose-escalation cohort was approximately 83% male with a mean age of about 54 years, ranging from roughly 23 to 79. Results the study describes overall, beyond this receptor: After ivuxolimab, more expanded clones were found on average in CD8+ T cells than in CD4+ T cells. The antigen specificity of the peripheral T cells that underwent clonal expansion was not determined. Low levels of normalized T-cell clonal expansion were also seen in some nonresponding patients. At doses of 0.1 to 3.0 mg/kg, clonal expansion of both CD4+ and CD8+ T cells in blood was seen between baseline and week 6. Partial responders in the 0.1-3.0 mg/kg groups had among the lowest normalized peripheral clonal expansion, especially among CD8+ T cells.

Patients with autoimmune disease history or receiving systemic immunosuppression were excluded from the trial. Peripheral blood for TCR sequencing was drawn from every dose cohort at baseline, at cycle 4 day 1 and at cycle 7 day 1. Samples were obtained from an open-label, multicenter, first-in-human phase I dose-escalation trial of ivuxolimab. Adults with locally advanced or metastatic melanoma, renal cell, hepatocellular, or head and neck squamous cell carcinoma were enrolled in the trial. Before TCR sequencing, CD4+ and CD8+ T cells were separately sorted from peripheral blood. Recombination connected TRBV5-6 to TRBJ2-1; the D segment is perhaps TRBD1 or TRBD2, each sharing 6 matched bases. The receptor's source is an adult with an advanced solid tumor such as melanoma, head and neck, liver or kidney cancer. The material was CD4+ or CD8+ T cells sorted from blood, obtained in a trial of the OX40 agonist ivuxolimab. The sequenced DNA: TGTGCCAGCAGCGCACGGGGGCGGGTATACAATGAGCAGTTCTTC. Its protein product is CASSARGRVYNEQFF.